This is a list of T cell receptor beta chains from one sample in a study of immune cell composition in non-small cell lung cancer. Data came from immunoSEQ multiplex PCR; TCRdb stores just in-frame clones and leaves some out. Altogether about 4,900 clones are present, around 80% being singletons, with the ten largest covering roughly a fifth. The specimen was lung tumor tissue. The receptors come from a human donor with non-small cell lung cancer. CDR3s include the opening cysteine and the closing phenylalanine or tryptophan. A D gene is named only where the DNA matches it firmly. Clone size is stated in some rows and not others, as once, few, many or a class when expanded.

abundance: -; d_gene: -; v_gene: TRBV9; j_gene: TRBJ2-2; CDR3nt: TGTGCCAGCAGCGTAAGGGGCTCTAACACCGGGGAGCTGTTTTTT; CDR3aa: CASSVRGSNTGELFF
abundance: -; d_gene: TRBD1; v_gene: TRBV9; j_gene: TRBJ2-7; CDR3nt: TGTGCCAGCAGCGTAGGCCAGGGGGCCTACGAGCAGTACTTC; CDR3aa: CASSVGQGAYEQYF
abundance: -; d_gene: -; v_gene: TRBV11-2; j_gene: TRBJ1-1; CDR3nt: TGTGCCAGCAGCTTAGACAGGGACACTGAAGCTTTCTTT; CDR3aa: CASSLDRDTEAFF
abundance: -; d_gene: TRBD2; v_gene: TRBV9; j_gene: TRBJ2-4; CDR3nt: TGTGCCAGCAGCCTTAGCGGGGACCTAGCCAAAAACATTCAGTACTTC; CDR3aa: CASSLSGDLAKNIQYF
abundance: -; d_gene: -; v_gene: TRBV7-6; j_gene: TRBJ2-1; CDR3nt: TGTGCCAGCAGCTTTACTCCACCCCCATACAATGAGCAGTTCTTC; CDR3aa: CASSFTPPPYNEQFF
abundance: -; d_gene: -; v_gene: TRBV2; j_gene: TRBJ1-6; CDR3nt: TGTGCCAGCAGCCTAACAAGCGAGGGTCCCCTCCACTTT; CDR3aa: CASSLTSEGPLHF
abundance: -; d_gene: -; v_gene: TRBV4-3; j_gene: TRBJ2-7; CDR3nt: TGCGCCAGCAGCCAAGATGGGCTGGGAGGCGAGCAGTACTTC; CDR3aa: CASSQDGLGGEQYF
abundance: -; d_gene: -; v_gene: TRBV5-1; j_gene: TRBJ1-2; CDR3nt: TGCGCCAGCAGCCCGGGGGGCCCTGGCTACACCTTC; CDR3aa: CASSPGGPGYTF
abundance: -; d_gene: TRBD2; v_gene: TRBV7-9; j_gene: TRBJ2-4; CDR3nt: TGTGCCAGCAGCTCCGGGGGGTACGCCAAAAACATTCAGTACTTC; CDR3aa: CASSSGGYAKNIQYF
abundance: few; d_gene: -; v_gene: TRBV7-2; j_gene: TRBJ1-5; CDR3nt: TGTGCCAGCAGCGGCCGGGAGGGTCGGCCCCAGCATTTT; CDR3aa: CASSGREGRPQHF
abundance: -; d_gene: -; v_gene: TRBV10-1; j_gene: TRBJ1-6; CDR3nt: TGCGCCAGCAGTGATTCGGGAGATTCACCCCTCCACTTT; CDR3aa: CASSDSGDSPLHF
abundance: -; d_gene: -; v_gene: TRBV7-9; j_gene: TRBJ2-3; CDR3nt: TGTGCCAGCAGCACGGCGGGCACCACAGATACGCAGTATTTT; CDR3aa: CASSTAGTTDTQYF
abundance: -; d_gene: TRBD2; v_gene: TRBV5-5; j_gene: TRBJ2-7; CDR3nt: TGTGCCAGCAGCAAGAGCGGGGGCCTCTCCTACGAGCAGTACTTC; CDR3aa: CASSKSGGLSYEQYF
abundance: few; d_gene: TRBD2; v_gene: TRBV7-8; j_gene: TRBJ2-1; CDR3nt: TGTGCCAGCAGCTCCCACGGCGGGGGTGAGCAGTTCTTC; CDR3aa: CASSSHGGGEQFF
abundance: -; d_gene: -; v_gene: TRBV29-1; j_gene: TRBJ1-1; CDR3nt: TGCAGCGTTGGACTTTTTAACACTGAAGCTTTCTTT; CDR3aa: CSVGLFNTEAFF
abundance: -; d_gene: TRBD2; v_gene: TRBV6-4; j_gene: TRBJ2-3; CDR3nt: TGTGCCAGCAGTGAAAGCGGGGGGGGGACAGATACGCAGTATTTT; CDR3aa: CASSESGGGTDTQYF